The 9 T cell receptor beta chains listed next were all sequenced from one sample in a study of tissue T cells after allogeneic stem cell transplantation. Sequencing used immunoSEQ multiplex PCR; TCRdb keeps in-frame clones, though not all of them. The sample shows about 42,000 clones, more than 90% of them seen only once. The sequencing here drew on blood, taken before transplantation. These receptors all stem from a woman aged 35 to 69 who later had graft-versus-host disease after an allogeneic stem cell transplant.

The chain couples TRBV23-1 to TRBJ2-1, with 8 bases matching TRBD1. TRBV23-1 is labeled an ORF, and its function is uncertain. This CDR3 is built from 13 residues. The trim removed 7 bases at V and 5 bases at J, leaving 4 bases unmatched. The CDR3 loop is CASNDRGDNEQFF. CDR3 DNA sequence: TGCGCCAGCAACGACAGGGGAGACAATGAGCAGTTCTTC.

The gene calls are TRBV5-1 and TRBJ2-1; 11 bases align to TRBD2. The CDR3 spans 17 residues. The V gene end was trimmed by 1 base and the J gene end by 6 bases; junction bases not matched to a gene: 9. Germline lookup yields CDR1 SGHRS and CDR2 YFSETQ. DNA of the CDR3: TGCGCCAGCAGCTTGTCCACTGTCGGGACTAGCGGCAATGAGCAGTTCTTC. This codes for CASSLSTVGTSGNEQFF.

V and J are TRBV2 and TRBJ2-1; 13 nucleotides match TRBD2. CDR3 length equals 16 residues. The germline V gene encodes CDR1 SNHLY and CDR2 FYNNEI. V lost 7 bases to trimming and J lost 1 base; unmatched junction nucleotides: 4. The CDR3 DNA reads as TGTGCCAGCAAAAGGACTAGCGGGAGTTCCTACAATGAGCAGTTCTTC. Amino acids: CASKRTSGSSYNEQFF.

This clone was seen only once. The genes are TRBV6-1 and TRBJ1-2; D gene uncertain. CDR3 size: 13 residues. The germline V gene encodes CDR1 MNHNS and CDR2 SASEGT. V was cut by 2 bases and J by 5 bases, with 9 bases left in between. Here the CDR3 DNA reads TGTGCCAGCAGTGAAAGTAGTGGGTATGGCTACACCTTC. Amino acids: CASSESSGYGYTF.

Within the sample, this clone is medium-sized. This chain connects TRBV6-1 to TRBJ2-7; 11 bases are shared with TRBD2. This CDR3 region has 15 residues. J lost 0 bases, V lost 2 bases, and 0 bases had no gene match. The germline V gene encodes CDR1 MNHNS and CDR2 SASEGT. The DNA of the CDR3 is TGTGCCAGCAGTGAACTAGCGGGAGGCTCCTACGAGCAGTACTTC. Translating gives CASSELAGGSYEQYF.

J is TRBJ1-1 and V is TRBV25-1, with 8 bases aligning to TRBD1. The germline V gene has CDR1 MGHDK and CDR2 SYGVNS. After removal of 3 bases from V and 7 bases from J, the junction contained 7 bases not matched to a gene. CDR3 length: 14 residues. CDR3: CASSDSRGRNEAFF. The CDR3 DNA reads as TGTGCCAGCAGTGATAGCAGGGGGCGTAATGAAGCTTTCTTT.

The V call is TRBV5-1, the J call TRBJ2-5; D is undetermined. Germline V gene lookup returns CDR1 SGHRS and CDR2 YFSETQ. This CDR3 region has 13 residues. Trimming shortened V by 5 bases and J by 5 bases, and 13 bases separated the two germline ends. The CDR3 DNA is TGCGCCAGCAGTGCAGGAAATGGGGAGACCCAGTACTTC. Residues: CASSAGNGETQYF.

In DNA form, the CDR3 reads TGTGCCAGCAGTTTAATCCCCACTGAAGCTTTCTTT. Its protein product is CASSLIPTEAFF. The chain couples TRBV28 to TRBJ1-1; D is ambiguous. Trimming stripped 2 bases from V and 4 bases from J, with 5 bases between. The CDR3 is made up of 12 amino acids. Germline CDR1 is MDHEN and CDR2 is SYDVKM.

A few counts support this clone. V gene TRBV28 combines with J gene TRBJ2-7, with 9 bases identical to TRBD1. CDR1 is MDHEN and CDR2 is SYDVKM in the germline V gene. The CDR3 extends over 13 amino acids. With 6 bases clipped from V and 4 bases from J, the junction kept 4 bases outside the gene matches. CDR3 in amino acids: CASRGQGDYEQYF. The CDR3 DNA sequence: TGTGCCAGCAGGGGACAGGGCGATTACGAGCAGTACTTC. Drawing the rest from reference TRBV28 and TRBJ2-7, the complete variable domain is DVKVTQSSRYLVKRTGEKVFLECVQDMDHENMFWYRQDPGLGLRLIYFSYDVKMKEKGDIPEGYSVSREKKERFSLILESASTNQTSMYLCASRGQGDYEQYFGPGTRLTVT.